This TCR beta chain is from a study of shared clonotypes between healthy human individuals. Study details: The cohort comprised a couple of women and three men. Their ages spanned 18 to 49 years.

The CDR3 has 12 residues. Trimming removed 2 bases at V and 5 bases at J, with 7 bases between. Germline assignment: CDR1 SGHAT and CDR2 FQNNGV. Points from the study as a whole: A handful of donors showed sharing of around 5% of naive CD4 clonotypes. The study generally estimated greater richness for naive than memory subsets.

This clone was counted a single time. Its antigen remains unidentified. The same CDR3 is also encoded by other DNA sequences in this sample. Deep-level running was used for the assay. Measured with immunoSEQ multiplex PCR; TCRdb has only the in-frame clones, and not every one. The data hold around 1.9 million clones, with around 95% observed a single time. Naivety among CD8 cells was defined by CD45RO negativity and positive CCR7 selection, thereby excluding terminally differentiated effector memory CD45RA+ cells. Sample: naive CD8+ T cells from PBMCs. This clonotype was obtained from a man younger than 35 in good health. Some clones in this sample may be carry-over from other donors' samples. The V and J genes are TRBV11-2 and TRBJ2-7; a possible D gene is TRBD1 (6 bases). CDR3 in DNA: TGTGCCAGCAGCTTAAGGGGGAACGAGCAGTACTTC. Its translation is CASSLRGNEQYF.